A selection of T cell receptor beta chains follows, all from one sample in a study of control samples from healthy donors and cancer patients. The protocol was immunoSEQ multiplex PCR, while the TCRdb copy is restricted to in-frame clones and leaves out a portion. The table shows over 100,000 clones, with around 90% occurring only once. Sequenced: blood. The origin of the receptors is a man aged 35-49 years in good health. CDR3s include the opening cysteine and the closing phenylalanine or tryptophan. A D gene is named only where the DNA matches it firmly. For some rows the clone size is stated as once, few or many, or as a class when expanded; others skip it.

size: .; J: TRBJ1-2; D: .; V: TRBV9; CDR3: CASTSGGYYGYTF; DNA: TGTGCCAGCACTTCTGGGGGGTACTATGGCTACACCTTC
size: .; J: TRBJ2-7; D: .; V: TRBV6-2/TRBV6-3; CDR3: CASSYGLTYEQYF; DNA: TGTGCCAGCAGTTACGGGCTGACCTACGAGCAGTACTTC
size: .; J: TRBJ1-5; D: .; V: TRBV2; CDR3: CASNLQLSSNQPQHF; DNA: TGTGCCAGTAACCTACAGCTGAGTAGCAATCAGCCCCAGCATTTT
size: .; J: TRBJ1-5; D: .; V: TRBV18; CDR3: CASSPPSSQGYNQPQHF; DNA: TGTGCCAGCTCACCACCTAGTAGTCAGGGATACAATCAGCCCCAGCATTTT
size: once; J: TRBJ2-7; D: .; V: TRBV4-2; CDR3: CASSQDRSSYEQYF; DNA: TGTGCCAGCAGCCAAGACAGGAGCTCCTACGAGCAGTACTTC
size: .; J: TRBJ2-1; D: .; V: TRBV28; CDR3: CASSLRGWGGYNEQFF; DNA: TGTGCCAGCAGTCTAAGGGGCTGGGGCGGTTACAATGAGCAGTTCTTC
size: .; J: TRBJ2-7; D: TRBD2; V: TRBV5-6; CDR3: CASSPGGEDEQYF; DNA: TGTGCCAGCAGCCCGGGGGGGGAGGACGAGCAGTACTTC
size: once; J: TRBJ2-7; D: .; V: TRBV21-1; CDR3: CASSPRGTGGTYEQYF; DNA: TGTGCCAGCAGCCCCCGAGGAACAGGGGGGACCTACGAGCAGTACTTC
size: .; J: TRBJ1-1; D: TRBD1; V: TRBV28; CDR3: CASGQVNTEAFF; DNA: TGTGCCAGCGGACAGGTGAACACTGAAGCTTTCTTT
size: .; J: TRBJ1-4; D: .; V: TRBV27; CDR3: CASSYTGGVNEKLFF; DNA: TGTGCCAGCAGTTACACGGGGGGCGTTAATGAAAAACTGTTTTTT
size: .; J: TRBJ1-1; D: .; V: TRBV9; CDR3: CASSLREVNTEAFF; DNA: TGTGCCAGCAGCCTCCGGGAAGTGAACACTGAAGCTTTCTTT
size: .; J: TRBJ2-7; D: TRBD2; V: TRBV27; CDR3: CASSPTTRTSGAYEQYF; DNA: TGTGCCAGCAGTCCCACCACTAGGACTAGCGGAGCCTACGAGCAGTACTTC
size: .; J: TRBJ1-1; D: TRBD1; V: TRBV5-4; CDR3: CASSPGGNTEAFF; DNA: TGTGCCAGCAGCCCAGGGGGGAACACTGAAGCTTTCTTT
size: .; J: TRBJ2-1; D: TRBD2; V: TRBV5-1; CDR3: CASSSGTSDNEQFF; DNA: TGCGCCAGCAGCTCGGGGACTAGCGACAATGAGCAGTTCTTC
size: .; J: TRBJ2-3; D: .; V: TRBV3-1/TRBV3-2; CDR3: CASSQELGNTDTQYF; DNA: TGTGCCAGCAGCCAAGAGTTAGGAAACACAGATACGCAGTATTTT
size: .; J: TRBJ2-2; D: .; V: TRBV5-1; CDR3: CASSQTGTGSGGELFF; DNA: TGCGCCAGCAGCCAAACCGGGACGGGGAGTGGTGGGGAGCTGTTTTTT
size: .; J: TRBJ1-4; D: .; V: TRBV9; CDR3: CASSRRTATNEKLFF; DNA: TGTGCCAGCAGCAGAAGGACAGCAACTAATGAAAAACTGTTTTTT
size: few; J: TRBJ2-5; D: .; V: TRBV15; CDR3: CATSRGYDGAAETQYF; DNA: TGTGCCACCAGCAGAGGTTATGACGGAGCAGCAGAGACCCAGTACTTC
size: .; J: TRBJ1-2; D: .; V: TRBV28; CDR3: CASSSSQYGYTF; DNA: TGTGCCAGCAGTTCATCCCAGTATGGCTACACCTTC
size: .; J: TRBJ2-7; D: .; V: TRBV9; CDR3: CASSVDSGGHEQYF; DNA: TGTGCCAGCAGCGTAGATTCCGGTGGGCACGAGCAGTACTTC
size: .; J: TRBJ2-3; D: .; V: TRBV2; CDR3: CASKSRGRTDTQYF; DNA: TGTGCCAGCAAGTCCCGGGGACGCACAGATACGCAGTATTTT
size: .; J: TRBJ2-3; D: TRBD1; V: TRBV29-1; CDR3: CSVGTGGHTDTQYF; DNA: TGCAGCGTTGGGACAGGGGGACACACAGATACGCAGTATTTT
size: .; J: TRBJ2-6; D: TRBD2; V: TRBV18; CDR3: CASSPRGGSGANVLTF; DNA: TGTGCCAGCTCTCCACGCGGGGGATCTGGGGCCAACGTCCTGACTTTC
size: .; J: TRBJ1-5; D: .; V: TRBV6-2/TRBV6-3; CDR3: CASSYSPGSGDNQPQHF; DNA: TGTGCCAGCAGTTACTCCCCGGGGTCAGGGGACAATCAGCCCCAGCATTTT
size: .; J: TRBJ1-1; D: .; V: TRBV5-1; CDR3: CASSLGRGEAFF; DNA: TGCGCCAGCAGCTTGGGCAGGGGTGAAGCTTTCTTT
size: .; J: TRBJ1-2; D: TRBD1; V: TRBV6-4; CDR3: CASSHDRGYGYTF; DNA: TGTGCCAGCAGCCACGACAGGGGCTATGGCTACACCTTC
size: .; J: TRBJ2-7; D: .; V: TRBV5-1; CDR3: CASSLGRGSSYEQYF; DNA: TGCGCCAGCAGCTTGGGTCGGGGGAGCTCCTACGAGCAGTACTTC
size: .; J: TRBJ2-1; D: .; V: TRBV4-1; CDR3: CASSHQGWLDNEQFF; DNA: TGCGCCAGCAGCCACCAGGGATGGCTTGACAATGAGCAGTTCTTC
size: .; J: TRBJ2-7; D: .; V: TRBV24-1; CDR3: CATSGYPKRWSKAYEQYF; DNA: TGTGCCACCAGTGGCTACCCGAAAAGGTGGAGCAAGGCCTACGAGCAGTACTTC
size: .; J: TRBJ1-2; D: .; V: TRBV5-4; CDR3: CATRRMTVNYGYTF; DNA: TGTGCCACCAGGCGCATGACCGTCAACTATGGCTACACCTTC
size: .; J: TRBJ2-7; D: .; V: TRBV7-2; CDR3: CASSLFFSYEQYF; DNA: TGTGCCAGCAGCTTATTCTTCTCCTACGAGCAGTACTTC
size: .; J: TRBJ2-5; D: .; V: TRBV2; CDR3: CASSVLETQYF; DNA: TGTGCCAGCAGTGTCCTGGAGACCCAGTACTTC
size: .; J: TRBJ2-3; D: TRBD2; V: TRBV9; CDR3: CASSGTSGWGTDTQYF; DNA: TGTGCCAGCAGCGGTACTAGCGGGTGGGGAACAGATACGCAGTATTTT
size: .; J: TRBJ1-6; D: TRBD1; V: TRBV27; CDR3: CASRDRDRDSPLHF; DNA: TGTGCCAGCAGAGACAGGGACAGGGATTCACCCCTCCACTTT
size: .; J: TRBJ2-3; D: TRBD1; V: TRBV10-2; CDR3: CASSGQGTDTQYF; DNA: TGCGCCAGCAGTGGACAGGGGACAGATACGCAGTATTTT
size: .; J: TRBJ1-2; D: .; V: TRBV9; CDR3: CASSAYGGTTGYTF; DNA: TGTGCCAGCAGCGCGTATGGGGGCACTACCGGCTACACCTTC
size: .; J: TRBJ2-7; D: .; V: TRBV7-3; CDR3: CASSLGGGYEQYF; DNA: TGTGCCAGCAGCTTGGGGGGCGGCTACGAGCAGTACTTC
size: .; J: TRBJ1-1; D: .; V: TRBV18; CDR3: CASSPTPNTEAFF; DNA: TGTGCCAGCTCACCGACACCGAACACTGAAGCTTTCTTT
size: .; J: TRBJ2-1; D: TRBD2; V: TRBV28; CDR3: CASSLLAGANEQFF; DNA: TGTGCCAGCAGTTTACTAGCGGGGGCGAATGAGCAGTTCTTC
size: .; J: TRBJ2-6; D: TRBD1; V: TRBV5-6; CDR3: CASSLDRTGAGANVLTF; DNA: TGTGCCAGCAGCTTGGATAGGACAGGGGCTGGGGCCAACGTCCTGACTTTC
size: .; J: TRBJ2-7; D: TRBD2; V: TRBV15; CDR3: CATSSDRRGGAYEQYF; DNA: TGTGCCACCAGCAGTGATCGGCGCGGGGGGGCCTACGAGCAGTACTTC
size: .; J: TRBJ1-4; D: .; V: TRBV6-5; CDR3: CASGTGSEAEKLFF; DNA: TGTGCCAGCGGCACAGGGTCCGAAGCTGAAAAACTGTTTTTT
size: .; J: TRBJ2-2; D: .; V: TRBV21-1; CDR3: CASSKEEGLISAYTGELFF; DNA: TGTGCCAGCAGCAAAGAGGAGGGACTAATAAGCGCGTACACCGGGGAGCTGTTTTTT
size: .; J: TRBJ2-7; D: TRBD1; V: TRBV11-3; CDR3: CASSVGQNYEQYF; DNA: TGTGCCAGCAGCGTGGGACAGAACTACGAGCAGTACTTC
size: .; J: TRBJ1-5; D: TRBD1; V: TRBV11-3; CDR3: CASSYKGGQASRNQPQHF; DNA: TGTGCCAGCAGCTATAAAGGGGGACAGGCCTCCCGCAATCAGCCCCAGCATTTT
size: .; J: TRBJ1-6; D: .; V: TRBV13; CDR3: CASSLGGTALHF; DNA: TGTGCCAGCAGCTTGGGGGGTACGGCCCTCCACTTT
size: .; J: TRBJ1-1; D: TRBD1; V: TRBV3-1/TRBV3-2; CDR3: CASSRGTVNTEAFF; DNA: TGTGCCAGCAGCCGCGGGACAGTGAACACTGAAGCTTTCTTT
size: .; J: TRBJ1-1; D: .; V: TRBV6-5; CDR3: CASSYLEPGLDTEAFF; DNA: TGTGCCAGCAGTTATCTCGAACCGGGACTGGACACTGAAGCTTTCTTT
size: .; J: TRBJ2-2; D: .; V: TRBV2; CDR3: CASSWGTGELFF; DNA: TGTGCCAGCAGCTGGGGGACCGGGGAGCTGTTTTTT
size: once; J: TRBJ2-6; D: TRBD2; V: TRBV5-1; CDR3: CASSLALGGVGANVLTF; DNA: TGCGCCAGCAGCTTGGCATTGGGGGGGGTTGGGGCCAACGTCCTGACTTTC
size: .; J: TRBJ2-3; D: .; V: TRBV10-3; CDR3: CAISGDTSTDTQYF; DNA: TGTGCCATCAGTGGCGACACCAGCACAGATACGCAGTATTTT
size: .; J: TRBJ1-3; D: .; V: TRBV3-1/TRBV3-2; CDR3: CASSPSQLNSGNTIYF; DNA: TGTGCCAGCAGCCCATCCCAGCTAAACTCTGGAAACACCATATATTTT
size: .; J: TRBJ1-5; D: TRBD1; V: TRBV4-1; CDR3: CASSRTYGQGFNQPQHF; DNA: TGCGCCAGCAGCCGGACCTACGGACAGGGCTTCAATCAGCCCCAGCATTTT
size: once; J: TRBJ2-7; D: .; V: TRBV2; CDR3: CASSPRYEQYF; DNA: TGTGCCAGCAGTCCGCGCTACGAGCAGTACTTC
size: .; J: TRBJ2-2; D: .; V: TRBV18; CDR3: CASSIDQNTGELFF; DNA: TGTGCCAGCTCTATCGACCAGAACACCGGGGAGCTGTTTTTT
size: once; J: TRBJ1-6; D: TRBD1; V: TRBV2; CDR3: CASSDLGQGNSPLHF; DNA: TGTGCCAGCAGTGATCTCGGACAGGGTAATTCACCCCTCCACTTT
size: .; J: TRBJ2-2; D: .; V: TRBV19; CDR3: CASSIGGSLGTGELFF; DNA: TGTGCCAGTAGTATAGGTGGCTCCTTAGGCACCGGGGAGCTGTTTTTT
size: .; J: TRBJ2-1; D: TRBD2; V: TRBV11-3; CDR3: CASSLSGGAHEQFF; DNA: TGTGCCAGCAGCTTATCCGGGGGGGCCCATGAGCAGTTCTTC
size: once; J: TRBJ2-5; D: .; V: TRBV11-1; CDR3: CASSPTGGWETQYF; DNA: TGTGCCAGCAGCCCCACGGGGGGCTGGGAGACCCAGTACTTC